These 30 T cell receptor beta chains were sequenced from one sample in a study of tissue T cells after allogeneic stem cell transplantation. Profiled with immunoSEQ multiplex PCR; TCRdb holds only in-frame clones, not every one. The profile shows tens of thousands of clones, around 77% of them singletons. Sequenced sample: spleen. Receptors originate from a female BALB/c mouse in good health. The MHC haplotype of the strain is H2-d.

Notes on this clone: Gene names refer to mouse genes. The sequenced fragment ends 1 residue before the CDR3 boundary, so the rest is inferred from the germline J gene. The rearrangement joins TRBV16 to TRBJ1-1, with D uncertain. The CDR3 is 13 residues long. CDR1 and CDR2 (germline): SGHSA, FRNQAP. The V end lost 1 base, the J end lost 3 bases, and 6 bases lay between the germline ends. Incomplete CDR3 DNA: TGTGCAAGCAGCTTAGTCCAGGACACAGAAGTCTTC. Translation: CASSLVQDTEVF. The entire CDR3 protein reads CASSLVQDTEVFF.

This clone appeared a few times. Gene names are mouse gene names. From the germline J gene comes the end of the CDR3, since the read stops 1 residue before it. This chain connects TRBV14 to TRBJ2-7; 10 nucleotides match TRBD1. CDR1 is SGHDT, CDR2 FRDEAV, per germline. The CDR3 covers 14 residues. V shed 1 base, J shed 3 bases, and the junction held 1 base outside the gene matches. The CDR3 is CASSFGTGDYEQYF. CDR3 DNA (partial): TGTGCCAGCAGTTTCGGGACAGGGGACTATGAACAGTAC.

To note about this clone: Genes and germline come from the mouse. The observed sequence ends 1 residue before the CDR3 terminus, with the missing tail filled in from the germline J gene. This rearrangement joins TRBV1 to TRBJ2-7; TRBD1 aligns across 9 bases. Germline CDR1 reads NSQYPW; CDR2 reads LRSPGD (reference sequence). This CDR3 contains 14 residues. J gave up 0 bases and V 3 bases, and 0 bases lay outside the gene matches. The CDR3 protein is CTCSAGQGSYEQYF. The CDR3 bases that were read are TGCACCTGCAGTGCGGGACAGGGCTCCTATGAACAGTAC.

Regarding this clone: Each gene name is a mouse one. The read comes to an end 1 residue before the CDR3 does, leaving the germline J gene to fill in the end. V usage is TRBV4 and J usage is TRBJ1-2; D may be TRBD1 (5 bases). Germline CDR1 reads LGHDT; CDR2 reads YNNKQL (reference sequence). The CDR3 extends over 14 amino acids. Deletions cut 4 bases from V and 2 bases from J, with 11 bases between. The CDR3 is CASSSTELNSDYTF. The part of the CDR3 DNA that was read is TGTGCCAGCAGCTCGACAGAACTTAACTCCGACTACACC.

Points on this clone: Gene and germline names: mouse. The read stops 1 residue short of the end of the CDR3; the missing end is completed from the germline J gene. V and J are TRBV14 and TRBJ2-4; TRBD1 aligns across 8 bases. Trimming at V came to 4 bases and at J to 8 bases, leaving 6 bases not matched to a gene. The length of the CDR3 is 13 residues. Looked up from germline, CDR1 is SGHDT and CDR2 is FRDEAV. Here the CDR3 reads CASSPGTGITLYF. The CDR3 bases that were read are TGTGCCAGCAGTCCCGGGACAGGTATCACCTTGTAC.

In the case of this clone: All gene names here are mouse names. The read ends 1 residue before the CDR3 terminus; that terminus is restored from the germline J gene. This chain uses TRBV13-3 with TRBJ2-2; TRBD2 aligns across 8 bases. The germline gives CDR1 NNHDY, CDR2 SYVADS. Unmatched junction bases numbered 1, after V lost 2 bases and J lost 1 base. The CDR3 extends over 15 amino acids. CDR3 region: CASSELGVNTGQLYF. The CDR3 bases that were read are TGTGCCAGCAGTGAACTGGGGGTAAACACCGGGCAGCTCTAC.

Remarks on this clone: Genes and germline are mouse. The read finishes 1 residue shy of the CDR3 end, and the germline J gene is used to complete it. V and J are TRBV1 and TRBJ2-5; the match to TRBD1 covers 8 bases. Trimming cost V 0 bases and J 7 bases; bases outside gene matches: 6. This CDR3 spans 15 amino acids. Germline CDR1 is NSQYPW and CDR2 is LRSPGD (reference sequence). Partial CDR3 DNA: TGCACCTGCAGTGCAGATCGGACAGGGCGGAACACCCAGTAC. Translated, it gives CTCSADRTGRNTQY. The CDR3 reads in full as CTCSADRTGRNTQYF.

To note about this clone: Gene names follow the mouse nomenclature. CDR3 DNA, as far as it was read: TGTGCCAGCGGTACAGGGGGCACCGGGCAGCTCTAC. Protein: CASGTGGTGQLY. The entire CDR3 protein reads CASGTGGTGQLYF. The chain employs TRBV13-2 and TRBJ2-2, with TRBD1 identical over 8 bases. The read falls 1 residue short of the CDR3 end, and the missing part is taken from the germline J gene. V shed 4 bases and J 4 bases; nucleotides not matched to a gene: 0. Germline assignment: CDR1 NNHNN and CDR2 SYGAGS (reference sequence). The CDR3 extends over 13 amino acids.

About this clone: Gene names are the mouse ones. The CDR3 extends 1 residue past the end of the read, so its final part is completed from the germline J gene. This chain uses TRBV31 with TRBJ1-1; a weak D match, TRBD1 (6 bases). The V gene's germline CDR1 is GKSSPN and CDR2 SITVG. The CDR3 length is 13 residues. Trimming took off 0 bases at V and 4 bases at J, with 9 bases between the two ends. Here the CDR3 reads CAWSLQGSTEVFF. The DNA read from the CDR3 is TGTGCCTGGAGTCTGCAGGGGTCCACAGAAGTCTTC.

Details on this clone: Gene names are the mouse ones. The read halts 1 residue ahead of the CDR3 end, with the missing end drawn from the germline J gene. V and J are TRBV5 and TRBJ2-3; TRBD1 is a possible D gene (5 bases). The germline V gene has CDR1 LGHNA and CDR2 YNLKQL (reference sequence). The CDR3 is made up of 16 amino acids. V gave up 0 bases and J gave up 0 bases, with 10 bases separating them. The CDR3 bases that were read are TGTGCCAGCAGCCAAGAAGTAGACAGTAGTGCAGAAACGCTGTAT. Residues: CASSQEVDSSAETLY. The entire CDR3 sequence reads CASSQEVDSSAETLYF.

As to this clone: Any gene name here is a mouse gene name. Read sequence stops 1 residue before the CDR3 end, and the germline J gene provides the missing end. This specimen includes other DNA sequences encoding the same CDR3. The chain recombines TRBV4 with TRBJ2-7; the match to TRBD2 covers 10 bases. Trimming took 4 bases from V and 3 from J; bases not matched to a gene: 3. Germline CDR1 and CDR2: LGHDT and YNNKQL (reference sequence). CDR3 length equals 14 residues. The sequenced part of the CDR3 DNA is TGTGCCAGCAGCTCCCGGGACTGGGGCTATGAACAGTAC. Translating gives CASSSRDWGYEQY. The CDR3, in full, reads CASSSRDWGYEQYF.

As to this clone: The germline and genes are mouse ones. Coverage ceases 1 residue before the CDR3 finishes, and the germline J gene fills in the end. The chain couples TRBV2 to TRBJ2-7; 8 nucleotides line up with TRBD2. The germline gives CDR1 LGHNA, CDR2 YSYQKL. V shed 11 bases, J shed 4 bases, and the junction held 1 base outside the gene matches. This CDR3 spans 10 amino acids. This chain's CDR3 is CAWGGYEQYF. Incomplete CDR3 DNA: TGTGCCTGGGGGGGGTATGAACAGTAC.

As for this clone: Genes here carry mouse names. The sequenced part of the CDR3 DNA is TGCACCTGCAGCGGACGGTTTGTTGAACAGTAC. Its protein product is CTCSGRFVEQY. The full CDR3 sequence reads CTCSGRFVEQYF. V usage is TRBV1 and J usage is TRBJ2-7; D remains unclear. The observed sequence ends 1 residue before the CDR3 terminus, with the missing tail filled in from the germline J gene. CDR1 and CDR2 from the germline V gene are NSQYPW and LRSPGD (reference sequence). V gave up 6 bases and J gave up 6 bases, with 12 bases separating them. The CDR3 length is 12 residues.

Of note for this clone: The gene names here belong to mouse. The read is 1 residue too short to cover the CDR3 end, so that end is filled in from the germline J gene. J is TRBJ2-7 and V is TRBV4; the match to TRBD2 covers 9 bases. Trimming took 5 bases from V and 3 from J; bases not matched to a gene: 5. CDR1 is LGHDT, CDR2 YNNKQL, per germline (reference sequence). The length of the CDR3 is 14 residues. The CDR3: CASSQDWGLYEQYF. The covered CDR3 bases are TGTGCCAGCAGCCAGGACTGGGGCCTCTATGAACAGTAC.

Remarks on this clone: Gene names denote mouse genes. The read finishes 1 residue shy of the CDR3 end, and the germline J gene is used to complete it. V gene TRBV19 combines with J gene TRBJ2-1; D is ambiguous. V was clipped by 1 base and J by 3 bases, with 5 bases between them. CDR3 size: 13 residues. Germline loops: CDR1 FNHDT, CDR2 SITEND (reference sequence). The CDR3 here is CASSINIYAEQFF. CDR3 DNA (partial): TGTGCCAGCAGTATAAACATCTATGCTGAGCAGTTC.

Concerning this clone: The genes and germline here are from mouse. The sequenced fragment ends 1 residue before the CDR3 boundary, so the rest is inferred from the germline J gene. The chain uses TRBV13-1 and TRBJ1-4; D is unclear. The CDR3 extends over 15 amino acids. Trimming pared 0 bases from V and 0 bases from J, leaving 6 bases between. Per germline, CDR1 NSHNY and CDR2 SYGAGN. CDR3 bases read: TGTGCCAGCAGTGATGCTGGAGTTTCCAACGAAAGATTATTT. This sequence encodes CASSDAGVSNERLF. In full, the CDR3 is CASSDAGVSNERLFF.

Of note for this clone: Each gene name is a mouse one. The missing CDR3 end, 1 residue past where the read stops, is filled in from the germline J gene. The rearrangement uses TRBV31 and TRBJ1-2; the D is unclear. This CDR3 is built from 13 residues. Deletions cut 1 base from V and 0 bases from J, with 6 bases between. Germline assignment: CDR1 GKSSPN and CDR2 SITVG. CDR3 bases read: TGTGCCTGGAGTCCAGGAACAAACTCCGACTACACC. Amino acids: CAWSPGTNSDYT. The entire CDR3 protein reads CAWSPGTNSDYTF.

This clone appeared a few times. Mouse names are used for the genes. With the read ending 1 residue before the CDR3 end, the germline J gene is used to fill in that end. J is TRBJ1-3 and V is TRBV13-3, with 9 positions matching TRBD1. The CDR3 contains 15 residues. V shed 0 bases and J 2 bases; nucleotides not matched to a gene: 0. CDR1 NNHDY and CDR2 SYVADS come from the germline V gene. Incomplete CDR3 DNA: TGTGCCAGCAGTGATGGACAGGGGGCTGGAAATACGCTCTAT. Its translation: CASSDGQGAGNTLY. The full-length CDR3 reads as CASSDGQGAGNTLYF.

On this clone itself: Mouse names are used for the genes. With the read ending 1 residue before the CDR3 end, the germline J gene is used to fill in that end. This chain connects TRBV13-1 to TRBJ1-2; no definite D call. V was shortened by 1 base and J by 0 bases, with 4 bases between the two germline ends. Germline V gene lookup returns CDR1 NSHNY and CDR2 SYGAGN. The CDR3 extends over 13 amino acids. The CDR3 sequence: CASSDTANSDYTF. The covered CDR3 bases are TGTGCCAGCAGTGATACAGCAAACTCCGACTACACC.

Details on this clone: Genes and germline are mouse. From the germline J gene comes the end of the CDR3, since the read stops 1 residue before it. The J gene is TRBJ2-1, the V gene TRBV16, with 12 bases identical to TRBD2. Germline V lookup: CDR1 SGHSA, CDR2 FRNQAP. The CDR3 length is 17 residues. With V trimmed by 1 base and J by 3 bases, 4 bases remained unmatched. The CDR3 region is CASSLGDWGALYAEQFF. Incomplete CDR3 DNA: TGTGCAAGCAGCTTAGGGGACTGGGGGGCCCTCTATGCTGAGCAGTTC.

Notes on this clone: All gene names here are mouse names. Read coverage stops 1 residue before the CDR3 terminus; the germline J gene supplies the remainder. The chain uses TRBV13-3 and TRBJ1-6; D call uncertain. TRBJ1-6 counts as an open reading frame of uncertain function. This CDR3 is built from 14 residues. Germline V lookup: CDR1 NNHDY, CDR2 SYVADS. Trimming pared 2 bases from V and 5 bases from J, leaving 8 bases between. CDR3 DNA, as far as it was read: TGTGCCAGCAGTGAACAGATAAATAATTCGCCCCTCTAC. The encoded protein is CASSEQINNSPLY. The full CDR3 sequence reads CASSEQINNSPLYF.

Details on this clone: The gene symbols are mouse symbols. The sequenced CDR3 bases are TGTGCCAGCAGCCAAGATACCCTACAAGACACCCAGTAC. Translating it yields CASSQDTLQDTQY. The whole CDR3 region reads CASSQDTLQDTQYF. V usage is TRBV5 and J usage is TRBJ2-5; D is undetermined. From the germline J gene comes the end of the CDR3, since the read stops 1 residue before it. The CDR3 length is 14 residues. The V gene's germline CDR1 is LGHNA and CDR2 YNLKQL (reference sequence). Deletions cut 0 bases from V and 3 bases from J, with 7 bases between.

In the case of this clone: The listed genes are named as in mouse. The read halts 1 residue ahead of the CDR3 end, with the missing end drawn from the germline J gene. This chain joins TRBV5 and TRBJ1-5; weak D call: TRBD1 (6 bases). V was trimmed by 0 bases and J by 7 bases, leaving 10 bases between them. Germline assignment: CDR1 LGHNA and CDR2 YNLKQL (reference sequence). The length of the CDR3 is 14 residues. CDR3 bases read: TGTGCCAGCAGCCAAGACGGCAGGGGTCAGGCTCCGCTT. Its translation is CASSQDGRGQAPL. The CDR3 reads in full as CASSQDGRGQAPLF.

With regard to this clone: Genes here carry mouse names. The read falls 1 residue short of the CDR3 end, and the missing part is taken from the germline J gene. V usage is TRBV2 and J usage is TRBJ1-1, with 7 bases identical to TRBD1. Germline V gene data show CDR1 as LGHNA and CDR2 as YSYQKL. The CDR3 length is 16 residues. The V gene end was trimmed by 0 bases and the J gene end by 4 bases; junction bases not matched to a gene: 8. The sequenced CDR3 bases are TGTGCCAGCAGCCAAGAGGGCAGGGGGTGCGGCACAGAAGTCTTC. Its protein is CASSQEGRGCGTEVF. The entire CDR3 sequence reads CASSQEGRGCGTEVFF.

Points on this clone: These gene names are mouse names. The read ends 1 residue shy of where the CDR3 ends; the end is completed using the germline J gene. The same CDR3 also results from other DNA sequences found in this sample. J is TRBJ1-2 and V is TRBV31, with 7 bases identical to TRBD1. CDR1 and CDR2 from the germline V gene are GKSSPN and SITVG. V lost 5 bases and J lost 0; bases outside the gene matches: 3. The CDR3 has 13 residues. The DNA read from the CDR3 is TGTGCCTGGCGACAGGGTGCAAACTCCGACTACACC. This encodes CAWRQGANSDYT. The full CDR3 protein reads CAWRQGANSDYTF.

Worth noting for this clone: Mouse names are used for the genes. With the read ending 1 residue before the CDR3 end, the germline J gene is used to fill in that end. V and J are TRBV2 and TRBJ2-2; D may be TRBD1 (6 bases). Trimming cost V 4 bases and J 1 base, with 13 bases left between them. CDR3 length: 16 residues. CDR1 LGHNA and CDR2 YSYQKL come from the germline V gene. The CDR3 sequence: CASSRTGQKNTGQLYF. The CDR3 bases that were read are TGTGCCAGCAGCCGCACGGGACAAAAAAACACCGGGCAGCTCTAC. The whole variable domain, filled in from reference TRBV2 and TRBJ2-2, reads DPKIIQKPKYLVAVTGSEKILICEQYLGHNAMYWYRQSAKKPLEFMFSYSYQKLMDNQTASSRFQPQSSKKNHLDLQITALKPDDSATYFCASSRTGQKNTGQLYFGEGSKLTVL.

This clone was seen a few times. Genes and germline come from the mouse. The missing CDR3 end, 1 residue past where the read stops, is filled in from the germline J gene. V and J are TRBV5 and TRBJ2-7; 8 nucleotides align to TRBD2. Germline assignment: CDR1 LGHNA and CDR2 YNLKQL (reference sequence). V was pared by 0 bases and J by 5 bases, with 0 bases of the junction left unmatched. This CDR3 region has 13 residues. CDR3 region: CASSQDWGDEQYF. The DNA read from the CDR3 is TGTGCCAGCAGCCAAGACTGGGGGGATGAACAGTAC.

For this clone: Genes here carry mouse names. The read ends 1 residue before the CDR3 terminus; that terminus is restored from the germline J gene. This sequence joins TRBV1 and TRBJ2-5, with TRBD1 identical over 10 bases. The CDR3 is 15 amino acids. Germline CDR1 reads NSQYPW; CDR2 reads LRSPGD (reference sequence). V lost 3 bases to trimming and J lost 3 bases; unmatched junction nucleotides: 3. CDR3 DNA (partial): TGCACCTGCAGTGCCCCGGGACAGGGGCAAGACACCCAGTAC. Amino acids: CTCSAPGQGQDTQY. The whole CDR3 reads CTCSAPGQGQDTQYF.

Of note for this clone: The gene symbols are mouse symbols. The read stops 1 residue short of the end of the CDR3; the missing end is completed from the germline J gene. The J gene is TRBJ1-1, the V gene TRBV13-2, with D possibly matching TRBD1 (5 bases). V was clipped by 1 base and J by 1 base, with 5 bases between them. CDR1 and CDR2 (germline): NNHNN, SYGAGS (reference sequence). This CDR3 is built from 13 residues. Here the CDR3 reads CASGDQGNTEVFF. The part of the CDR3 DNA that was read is TGTGCCAGCGGTGATCAGGGAAACACAGAAGTCTTC.

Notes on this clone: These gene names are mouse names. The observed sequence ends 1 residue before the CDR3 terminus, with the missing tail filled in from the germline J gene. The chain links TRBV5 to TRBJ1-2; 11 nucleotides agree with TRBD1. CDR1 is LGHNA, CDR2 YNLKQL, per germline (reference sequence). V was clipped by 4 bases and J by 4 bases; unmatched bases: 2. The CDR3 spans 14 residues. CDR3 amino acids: CASSPGTGGSDYTF. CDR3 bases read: TGTGCCAGCAGCCCAGGGACAGGGGGCTCCGACTACACC.